This is a list of T cell receptor beta chains from one sample in a study of blood T cell repertoires in COVID-19. Assay used: immunoSEQ multiplex PCR; TCRdb lists only in-frame clones, some missing. Found here are 250,000 to 300,000 clones, 85% to 90% of them singletons; the top ten hold around 16%. Material: PBMCs or T cells enriched from blood (not recorded which). The receptors originated from a young man who had recovered from COVID-19. Each CDR3 is given with its conserved first and last residue. A D gene is named only where the DNA matches it firmly. A clone size is listed for some rows: how often the clone was seen (once, few, many), or a class if it is expanded.

CDR3 protein	CDR3 DNA	V gene	J gene	D gene	clone size
CASSYSNRGYYGYTF	TGTGCCAGCAGTTACTCGAACCGGGGGTACTATGGCTACACCTTC	TRBV6-5	TRBJ1-2	-	-
CAIGTPSKHGNEQFF	TGTGCCATCGGGACTCCTTCTAAACACGGCAATGAGCAGTTCTTC	TRBV10-3	TRBJ2-1	-	-
CASSRRTGGNTEAFF	TGCGCCAGCAGCCGCCGGACAGGCGGGAACACTGAAGCTTTCTTT	TRBV5-1	TRBJ1-1	TRBD1	few
CASSLGMGQHSGNTIYF	TGCGCCAGCAGCTTGGGTATGGGACAGCACTCTGGAAACACCATATATTTT	TRBV5-1	TRBJ1-3	TRBD1	-
CAWSGLAGETQYF	TGTGCCTGGAGTGGACTAGCAGGGGAGACCCAGTACTTC	TRBV30	TRBJ2-5	TRBD2	-
CASSLLAGGPSLETQYF	TGTGCCAGCAGTTTACTAGCGGGAGGGCCGAGTCTAGAGACCCAGTACTTC	TRBV27	TRBJ2-5	TRBD2	-
CASSLQGSGNTIYF	TGTGCCAGCAGTTTGCAGGGCTCTGGAAACACCATATATTTT	TRBV27	TRBJ1-3	-	-
CASSKLGTGRSSKNIQYF	TGTGCCAGCAGCAAACTTGGGACAGGGAGGTCGTCCAAAAACATTCAGTACTTC	TRBV21-1	TRBJ2-4	-	-
CASSFPGGPRTDTQYF	TGTGCCAGCAGTTTCCCAGGGGGGCCCCGCACAGATACGCAGTATTTT	TRBV28	TRBJ2-3	-	-
CASSLGQVSYNEQFF	TGTGCCAGCAGCCTCGGACAAGTCTCCTACAATGAGCAGTTCTTC	TRBV7-9	TRBJ2-1	-	-